Each of the 13 T cell receptor beta chains below was sequenced from the same sample in a study of vaccination and CD4 T cells after COVID-19. These receptors' antigens are unknown. At the Johns Hopkins FTIC core, DNA taken from cultured CD4+ T cells was sequenced by way of the Oncomine TCR Beta short-read assay. MiXCR, run by TCRdb on the PCR reads, gives a single entry per CDR3 protein. Of some 25,000 distinct CDR3 sequences listed, about 40% are singletons. As to treatment: approximately 10-day PBMC culture with coronavirus spike peptide pools or control peptides (ViraFEST assay). The sample taken for sequencing was CD4+ T cells from blood, cultured in vitro. The source of these receptors is a human donor who had recovered from COVID-19.

The chain has TRBV7-2 and TRBJ2-1; no firm D call. CDR1 is SGHTA and CDR2 is FQGNSA in the germline V gene. CDR3 length: 15 residues. V lost 5 bases, J lost 10 bases, and 21 bases lay in between. The CDR3 region has the DNA TGTGCCAGCAGCCCGATGGTATCGCGGCCCGAGGAGCAGTTCTTC. As protein: CASSPMVSRPEEQFF.

The sample holds one count of this clonotype. The chain uses TRBV5-4 and TRBJ2-5; D gene unclear. Germline V gene lookup returns CDR1 SGHNT and CDR2 YYREEE (reference sequence). The CDR3 length is 13 residues. V was trimmed by 1 base and J by 0 bases, leaving 4 bases between them. CDR3 sequence (DNA): TGTGCCAGCAGCTTGCGGAACCAAGAGACCCAGTACTTC. Translating gives CASSLRNQETQYF.

Only a few counts were recorded for this clonotype. The genes are TRBV11-3 and TRBJ2-7; D remains unclear. Germline values: CDR1 SGHNT, CDR2 YENEEA. The CDR3 loop spans 11 amino acids. V lost 2 bases, J lost 2 bases, and 1 base lay in between. In DNA form, the CDR3 reads TGTGCCAGCAGCTTAACCTACGAGCAGTACTTC. As protein: CASSLTYEQYF. Supplemented by reference TRBV11-3 and TRBJ2-7, the full variable domain reads EAGVVQSPRYKIIEKKQPVAFWCNPISGHNTLYWYLQNLGQGPELLIRYENEEAVDDSQLPKDRFSAERLKGVDSTLKIQPAELGDSAVYLCASSLTYEQYFGPGTRLTVT.

The rearrangement joins TRBV5-1 to TRBJ2-5, with 8 nucleotides matching TRBD1. The CDR3 length is 15 residues. Germline V gene sequence: CDR1 SGHRS, CDR2 YFSETQ. V was pared by 0 bases and J by 4 bases, with 5 bases of the junction left unmatched. In DNA, the CDR3 is TGCGCCAGCAGCTTGGGGACAGGGTACCGAGAGACCCAGTACTTC. It translates to CASSLGTGYRETQYF.

This clonotype has only a few counts. V usage is TRBV11-2 and J usage is TRBJ1-1; 9 positions match TRBD1. Germline V gene lookup returns CDR1 SGHAT and CDR2 FQNNGV. J was trimmed by 2 bases and V by 5 bases; bases with no gene match: 6. The CDR3 loop spans 15 amino acids. This chain's CDR3 is CASSRTQGANTEAFF. The CDR3 DNA reads as TGTGCCAGCAGCCGGACACAGGGGGCTAACACTGAAGCTTTCTTT.

This clonotype was seen more than once but under ten times. V gene TRBV4-2 combines with J gene TRBJ1-2; 8 bases line up with TRBD1. Germline lookup yields CDR1 LGHNA and CDR2 YNFKEQ. This CDR3 has 13 amino acids. V dropped 3 bases and J dropped 7; count of bases not matched to a gene: 4. The CDR3 loop reads CASSQDRVGGYTF. CDR3 sequence (DNA): TGTGCCAGCAGCCAGGACAGGGTGGGTGGCTACACCTTC.

The chain links TRBV15 to TRBJ2-2; TRBD1 might be the D (6 bases). Germline V lookup: CDR1 LNHNV, CDR2 YYDKDF (reference sequence). V was trimmed by 0 bases and J by 7 bases, leaving 12 bases between them. CDR3 length: 15 amino acids. In DNA, the CDR3 is TGTGCCACCAGCAGAGATAGGGGGAAGGGCGGGGAGCTGTTTTTT. This gives the protein CATSRDRGKGGELFF.

The chain is built from TRBV19 and TRBJ1-5; D gene unclear. V lost 6 bases to trimming and J lost 0 bases, with 12 bases between them. The CDR3 consists of 15 residues. The V gene's germline CDR1 is LNHDA and CDR2 SQIVND (reference sequence). DNA for the CDR3: TGTGCCAGTAGATCGCACGACAATAGCAATCAGCCCCAGCATTTT. Protein: CASRSHDNSNQPQHF.

The chain is built from TRBV19 and TRBJ1-2, with 9 bases lining up with TRBD1. V lost 1 base and J lost 8; bases outside the gene matches: 8. CDR3 length equals 15 residues. Germline CDR1 LNHDA, CDR2 SQIVND (reference sequence). The CDR3 sequence is CASSIGSGTGSGYTF. CDR3 sequence (DNA): TGTGCCAGTAGTATAGGGTCGGGGACAGGGAGCGGCTACACCTTC.

This clonotype was counted a few times. V and J are TRBV24-1 and TRBJ2-1, with 7 bases that match TRBD1. Germline V gives CDR1 KGHDR, CDR2 SFDVKD. This CDR3 has 16 amino acids. V shed 4 bases and J 1 base; nucleotides not matched to a gene: 6. The CDR3 DNA follows: TGTGCCACCAGTGACCGGACAGGAAGATCCTACAATGAGCAGTTCTTC. Amino acids: CATSDRTGRSYNEQFF.

This chain links TRBV7-6 with TRBJ2-3; weak D call: TRBD2 (6 bases). The CDR3 covers 14 residues. V lost 5 bases and J 3 bases, leaving 12 bases between the germline ends. Germline values: CDR1 SGHVS, CDR2 FNYEAQ. The DNA for the CDR3 is TGTGCCAGCAGCCGCTGGGGGGAGACAGATACGCAGTATTTT. It encodes CASSRWGETDTQYF. The complete variable domain, with remaining parts taken from reference TRBV7-6 and TRBJ2-3, reads GAGVSQSPRYKVTKRGQDVALRCDPISGHVSLYWYRQALGQGPEFLTYFNYEAQQDKSGLPNDRFSAERPEGSISTLTIQRTEQRDSAMYRCASSRWGETDTQYFGPGTRLTVL.

This clonotype has only a few counts. The chain combines TRBV24-1 with TRBJ2-1, with 13 bases identical to TRBD2. Germline V CDR1 and CDR2: KGHDR, SFDVKD. The CDR3 has 16 residues. V shed 3 bases, J shed 8 bases, and the junction held 6 bases outside the gene matches. The DNA of the CDR3 is TGTGCCACCAGTGATGCCAGGACTAGCGGGAGAGATGAGCAGTTCTTC. Its translation is CATSDARTSGRDEQFF.

This clonotype was found once. The J gene is TRBJ2-3, the V gene TRBV11-2; D is unclear. This CDR3 has 13 amino acids. Trimming left V 5 bases short and J 2 bases short, with 8 bases between. CDR1 is SGHAT, CDR2 FQNNGV, per germline. The DNA for the CDR3 is TGTGCCAGCAGCCCCCGACCCACAGATACGCAGTATTTT. Residues: CASSPRPTDTQYF. The variable domain in full, completed from reference TRBV11-2 and TRBJ2-3, reads EAGVAQSPRYKIIEKRQSVAFWCNPISGHATLYWYQQILGQGPKLLIQFQNNGVVDDSQLPKDRFSAERLKGVDSTLKIQPAKLEDSAVYLCASSPRPTDTQYFGPGTRLTVL.